The 15 T cell receptor beta chains below come from one sample, sequenced in a study of control samples from healthy donors and cancer patients. The protocol was immunoSEQ multiplex PCR, while the TCRdb copy is restricted to in-frame clones and leaves out a portion. The sample contains around 20,000 clones, roughly 84% of which appear only once. The specimen sequenced was PBMCs. The origin of the receptors is a woman between 65 and 79 years old with colorectal cancer.

The CDR3 DNA is TGCGCCAGCAGCTTGGACAGCTCTGGAAACACCATATATTTT. Translating gives CASSLDSSGNTIYF. This chain connects TRBV5-1 to TRBJ1-3, with D uncertain. With 0 bases removed from V and 0 bases from J, the gap between germline ends came to 4 bases. The CDR3 totals 14 residues. Germline V CDR1 and CDR2: SGHRS, YFSETQ.

The chain recombines TRBV12-3 or TRBV12-4 with TRBJ1-2; D is undetermined. This CDR3 spans 11 amino acids. The ends were cut back, 1 base at V and 12 bases at J, with 9 bases in the middle. The CDR3, as DNA: TGTGCCAGCAGTTTAGGGAGGGTCAACACCTTC. Its protein is CASSLGRVNTF.

V is TRBV5-4 and J is TRBJ1-5; weak D call: TRBD1 (6 bases). Trimming took 4 bases from V and 9 from J, leaving 14 bases between them. Per germline, CDR1 SGHNT and CDR2 YYREEE (reference sequence). CDR3 size: 13 residues. Here the CDR3 DNA reads TGTGCCAGCAGCAAGGACAGAAAGGGGCCCCAGCATTTT. This translates into CASSKDRKGPQHF.

The chain recombines TRBV24-1 with TRBJ2-1, with 8 bases aligning to TRBD1. V dropped 2 bases and J dropped 4; count of bases not matched to a gene: 9. This CDR3 has 17 residues. CDR1 and CDR2 (germline): KGHDR, SFDVKD. CDR3 DNA sequence: TGTGCCACCAGTGATTCCTCCGGGACAGGACAGTACAATGAGCAGTTCTTC. Its translation: CATSDSSGTGQYNEQFF.

The chain has TRBV27 and TRBJ2-7; D might be TRBD1 (6 bases). Trimming stripped 6 bases from V and 3 bases from J, with 12 bases between. Germline CDR1 MNHEY, CDR2 SMNVEV (reference sequence). The CDR3 extends over 13 amino acids. The CDR3 sequence: CASRGQNLYEQYF. For the CDR3, the DNA is TGTGCCAGCAGAGGACAGAATCTCTACGAGCAGTACTTC.

This chain connects TRBV15 to TRBJ2-7; D call uncertain. V was shortened by 5 bases and J by 0 bases, with 20 bases between the two germline ends. CDR3 size: 17 residues. Germline V gene lookup returns CDR1 LNHNV and CDR2 YYDKDF (reference sequence). The chain's CDR3 is CATSDLRAHATSYEQYF. The CDR3 nucleotides are TGTGCCACCAGCGATTTAAGGGCCCATGCAACCTCCTACGAGCAGTACTTC.

The rearrangement links TRBV18 to TRBJ1-2, with 10 bases that match TRBD1. This CDR3 spans 17 amino acids. Trimming cost V 3 bases and J 7 bases; bases outside gene matches: 14. CDR1 and CDR2 (germline): KGHSH, LQKENI. CDR3 nucleotide sequence: TGTGCCAGCTCACCGTGGGTTACCGGGACAGGGGCCGGTGGCTACACCTTC. It is translated as CASSPWVTGTGAGGYTF.

This clone was picked up one time. V usage is TRBV5-1 and J usage is TRBJ1-2; D is unresolved. Trimming left V 1 base short and J 8 bases short, with 12 bases between. This CDR3 is built from 13 residues. Per the germline V gene, CDR1 is SGHRS and CDR2 is YFSETQ. This CDR3 is CASSLRERGGYTF. For the CDR3, the DNA is TGCGCCAGCAGCTTGAGGGAGCGTGGCGGCTACACCTTC.

This clone was observed a single time. The chain is built from TRBV11-3 and TRBJ2-2; D call uncertain. Germline CDR1 is SGHNT and CDR2 is YENEEA. The CDR3 is made up of 14 amino acids. V was pared by 4 bases and J by 2 bases, with 8 bases between. The CDR3 DNA reads as TGTGCCAGCAGCTCCCGCTATAACACCGGGGAGCTGTTTTTT. Amino acids: CASSSRYNTGELFF.

By its share, this clone is medium-sized. J is TRBJ2-6 and V is TRBV11-1; D perhaps matches TRBD1 (5 bases). The V end lost 0 bases, the J end lost 0 bases, and 9 bases lay between the germline ends. Germline assignment: CDR1 SGHAT and CDR2 FQDESV (reference sequence). The CDR3 has 17 amino acids. CDR3 nucleotide sequence: TGTGCCAGCAGCTTAGCGGGCAGGGTCTCTGGGGCCAACGTCCTGACTTTC. Protein: CASSLAGRVSGANVLTF.

This clone has only one observation. This chain's CDR3 is CAISESRGNQPQHF. As DNA, the CDR3 is TGTGCCATCAGTGAGTCTCGGGGGAATCAGCCCCAGCATTTT. V gene TRBV10-3 combines with J gene TRBJ1-5; D is perhaps TRBD1 (5 bases). The CDR3 is 14 residues long. Germline V gene data show CDR1 as ENHRY and CDR2 as SYGVKD. Trimming shortened V by 0 bases and J by 4 bases, and 7 bases separated the two germline ends.

The chain employs TRBV19 and TRBJ2-1; TRBD2 aligns across 8 bases. There are 15 residues in the CDR3. Germline V gives CDR1 LNHDA, CDR2 SQIVND (reference sequence). Germline trimming cut 6 bases from V and 4 bases from J; bases unmatched to any gene: 8. The CDR3 reads CASSPPGRAYNEQFF. The CDR3 nucleotides are TGTGCCAGTAGCCCCCCCGGGAGGGCTTACAATGAGCAGTTCTTC.

V is TRBV10-3 and J is TRBJ2-7, with 9 bases matching TRBD1. V lost 6 bases to trimming and J lost 2 bases; unmatched junction nucleotides: 8. There are 15 residues in the CDR3. Germline CDR1 ENHRY, CDR2 SYGVKD. The CDR3 nucleotides read TGTGCCATCAGGGGGACAGGGAAGGCCACCTACGAGCAGTACTTC. Residues: CAIRGTGKATYEQYF.

The chain couples TRBV27 to TRBJ1-2; D unresolved. Germline assignment: CDR1 MNHEY and CDR2 SMNVEV (reference sequence). This CDR3 has 13 amino acids. V lost 6 bases and J lost 2, with 10 bases in between. In DNA, the CDR3 is TGTGCCAGCAGCTTTGGGCAGAACTATGGCTACACCTTC. It encodes CASSFGQNYGYTF.

V is TRBV7-9 and J is TRBJ1-5, with 9 bases aligning to TRBD1. Looked up from germline, CDR1 is SEHNR and CDR2 is FQNEAQ (reference sequence). This CDR3 contains 17 residues. J lost 3 bases, V lost 7 bases, and 13 bases had no gene match. CDR3 coding DNA: TGTGCCAGCACCCGAATCGCGGACAGGGGATCCAATCAGCCCCAGCATTTT. Translating gives CASTRIADRGSNQPQHF. Drawing the rest from reference TRBV7-9 and TRBJ1-5, the complete variable domain is DTGVSQNPRHKITKRGQNVTFRCDPISEHNRLYWYRQTLGQGPEFLTYFQNEAQLEKSRLLSDRFSAERPKGSFSTLEIQRTEQGDSAMYLCASTRIADRGSNQPQHFGDGTRLSIL.